A single sample gave rise to the 17 T cell receptor beta chains below, sequenced in a study of shared clonotypes between healthy human individuals. TCRdb's copy holds only in-frame clones and misses some; the assay was immunoSEQ multiplex PCR. The sample lists 1.6 million or so clones, approximately 98.5% seen once, with 0.36% in the top ten. The sample was naive CD4+ T cells sorted from blood. Subset denoted: CD45RA+ positively selected. Receptor source: a young man in good health.

This chain uses TRBV5-4 with TRBJ2-5; weak D call: TRBD2 (6 bases). This CDR3 is built from 15 residues. V was pared by 2 bases and J by 0 bases, with 11 bases between. Per germline, CDR1 SGHNT and CDR2 YYREEE (reference sequence). The CDR3 region is CASSFSRGNQETQYF. The CDR3 region has the DNA TGTGCCAGCAGCTTCTCGCGGGGAAACCAAGAGACCCAGTACTTC. Based on the CDR3 plus reference TRBV5-4 and TRBJ2-5, the full variable domain is ETGVTQSPTHLIKTRGQQVTLRCSSQSGHNTVSWYQQALGQGPQFIFQYYREEENGRGNFPPRFSGLQFPNYSSELNVNALELDDSALYLCASSFSRGNQETQYFGPGTRLLVL.

The chain recombines TRBV6-1 with TRBJ1-1; D remains unclear. Per germline, CDR1 MNHNS and CDR2 SASEGT. This CDR3 comprises 13 residues. Trimming took off 2 bases at V and 5 bases at J, with 9 bases between the two ends. The CDR3 loop is CASSETIGTEAFF. DNA of the CDR3: TGTGCCAGCAGTGAAACTATAGGGACTGAAGCTTTCTTT.

The gene calls are TRBV2 and TRBJ2-3; unclear D gene. The CDR3 extends over 14 amino acids. Looked up from germline, CDR1 is SNHLY and CDR2 is FYNNEI. Trimming removed 7 bases at V and 5 bases at J, with 16 bases between. The CDR3 DNA is TGTGCCAGCATCGGAGATGTCGCGGAAGATACGCAGTATTTT. Encoded protein: CASIGDVAEDTQYF.

The chain has TRBV10-3 and TRBJ2-7; TRBD2 aligns across 9 bases. Per germline, CDR1 ENHRY and CDR2 SYGVKD. V was pared by 4 bases and J by 2 bases, with 3 bases of the junction left unmatched. The CDR3 is 14 residues long. In nucleotides, the CDR3 is TGTGCCATCAGTGGGACTAGCGAGGCCTACGAGCAGTACTTC. It specifies CAISGTSEAYEQYF.

The DNA of the CDR3 is TGTGCCAGCAGCTTCAGAGACGGCTACCAAGAGACCCAGTACTTC. Amino acid sequence: CASSFRDGYQETQYF. V is TRBV7-9 and J is TRBJ2-5; D gene unclear. V lost 3 bases and J 0 bases, leaving 11 bases between the germline ends. Germline-derived CDR1 and CDR2 are SEHNR and FQNEAQ (reference sequence). The CDR3 sequence is 15 residues long. Combining the CDR3 with reference TRBV7-9 and TRBJ2-5 gives the whole variable domain DTGVSQNPRHKITKRGQNVTFRCDPISEHNRLYWYRQTLGQGPEFLTYFQNEAQLEKSRLLSDRFSAERPKGSFSTLEIQRTEQGDSAMYLCASSFRDGYQETQYFGPGTRLLVL.

V usage is TRBV5-1 and J usage is TRBJ2-3, with a possible D match to TRBD1 (6 bases). The germline V and J ends were trimmed by 2 bases and 5 bases, with 15 bases remaining between them. Germline CDR1 reads SGHRS; CDR2 reads YFSETQ. The CDR3 loop spans 15 amino acids. CDR3 loop: CASSFPRTDQDTQYF. For the CDR3, the DNA is TGCGCCAGCAGCTTCCCCAGGACAGATCAAGATACGCAGTATTTT.

The chain combines TRBV9 with TRBJ2-2, with TRBD1 as a possible D gene (5 bases). The CDR3 length is 15 residues. Germline lookup yields CDR1 SGDLS and CDR2 YYNGEE. Trimming pared 0 bases from V and 6 bases from J, leaving 12 bases between. CDR3 bases: TGTGCCAGCAGCGTAGGGGCAGGGCGTTCCGGGGAGCTGTTTTTT. This sequence encodes CASSVGAGRSGELFF. Full variable domain (outside the CDR3, taken from reference TRBV9 and TRBJ2-2): DSGVTQTPKHLITATGQRVTLRCSPRSGDLSVYWYQQSLDQGLQFLIQYYNGEERAKGNILERFSAQQFPDLHSELNLSSLELGDSALYFCASSVGAGRSGELFFGEGSRLTVL.

This clone came up once. This chain connects TRBV7-9 to TRBJ2-7; D is unclear. Trimming removed 2 bases at V and 5 bases at J, with 4 bases between. The CDR3 extends over 11 amino acids. Looked up from germline, CDR1 is SEHNR and CDR2 is FQNEAQ (reference sequence). The CDR3 coding sequence is TGTGCCAGCAGCTTAAGGAACGAGCAGTACTTC. Translated, it gives CASSLRNEQYF.

The J gene is TRBJ2-7, the V gene TRBV5-8; 8 nucleotides agree with TRBD1. Germline CDR1 reads SGHTS; CDR2 reads YDEGEE. The CDR3 runs 14 residues. With 5 bases clipped from V and 3 bases from J, the junction kept 7 bases outside the gene matches. As DNA, the CDR3 is TGTGCCAGCAGAGGACAGGGTGCCGACTACGAGCAGTACTTC. It encodes CASRGQGADYEQYF.

In this sample, this clone turned up once. The rearrangement links TRBV7-9 to TRBJ1-5, with D possibly matching TRBD1 (5 bases). The CDR3 is 14 residues long. V gave up 4 bases and J gave up 4 bases, with 11 bases separating them. Germline V gives CDR1 SEHNR, CDR2 FQNEAQ (reference sequence). The CDR3 sequence is CASSYGGVNQPQHF. The CDR3 DNA is TGTGCCAGCAGCTATGGGGGGGTGAATCAGCCCCAGCATTTT. Full variable domain (missing parts from reference TRBV7-9 and TRBJ1-5): DTGVSQNPRHKITKRGQNVTFRCDPISEHNRLYWYRQTLGQGPEFLTYFQNEAQLEKSRLLSDRFSAERPKGSFSTLEIQRTEQGDSAMYLCASSYGGVNQPQHFGDGTRLSIL.

The V gene is TRBV7-8, the J gene TRBJ1-2; D ambiguous. The CDR3 sequence is 18 residues long. Trimming shortened V by 1 base and J by 4 bases, and 22 bases separated the two germline ends. CDR1 and CDR2 (germline): SGHVS, FQNEAQ. The CDR3 region has the DNA TGTGCCAGCAGCTTAGTTGGACGGGGATTAGTGACTGGCTATGGCTACACCTTC. Protein product: CASSLVGRGLVTGYGYTF.

This clone was recorded only once. This chain links TRBV4-3 with TRBJ1-2; TRBD1 might be the D (6 bases). V lost 1 base, J lost 7 bases, and 16 bases lay in between. CDR1 is LGHNA and CDR2 is YSLEER in the germline V gene. The CDR3 spans 15 residues. CDR3 DNA sequence: TGCGCCAGCAGCCAAGTCGGAGGGGGGACCTCTGGCTACACCTTC. This gives the protein CASSQVGGGTSGYTF.

The V and J genes are TRBV7-2 and TRBJ1-2; 7 bases match TRBD1. Germline CDR1 and CDR2: SGHTA and FQGNSA. The trim removed 4 bases at V and 4 bases at J, leaving 12 bases unmatched. The CDR3 is 16 residues long. The DNA for the CDR3 is TGTGCCAGCAGCTCTCCCCCCGGGGACAGATTCTATGGCTACACCTTC. Translated: CASSSPPGDRFYGYTF.

The rearrangement joins TRBV7-2 to TRBJ2-5, with D perhaps TRBD2 (6 bases). CDR3 length: 14 amino acids. V lost 5 bases and J 5 bases, leaving 15 bases between the germline ends. Per the germline V gene, CDR1 is SGHTA and CDR2 is FQGNSA. CDR3 loop: CASSVGGGAETQYF. The CDR3 DNA reads as TGTGCCAGCAGCGTCGGGGGTGGGGCGGAGACCCAGTACTTC.

This chain uses TRBV29-1 with TRBJ2-5; TRBD1 matches at 7 bases. CDR1 SQVTM and CDR2 ANQGSEA come from the germline V gene. V lost 7 bases to trimming and J lost 4 bases; unmatched junction nucleotides: 9. CDR3 size: 13 residues. CDR3 sequence reads: CSAIQGFAETQYF. CDR3 nucleotides: TGCAGCGCCATACAGGGGTTCGCAGAGACCCAGTACTTC.

V gene TRBV5-1 combines with J gene TRBJ2-3, with D tentatively TRBD1 (6 bases). The CDR3 runs 15 residues. The V and J ends lost 2 bases and 4 bases respectively, with 14 bases between them. Germline V gene sequence: CDR1 SGHRS, CDR2 YFSETQ. The CDR3 loop is CASSLGAGEADTQYF. CDR3 coding DNA: TGCGCCAGCAGCTTAGGGGCAGGGGAAGCAGATACGCAGTATTTT.

This chain joins TRBV11-2 and TRBJ2-7; 11 positions agree with TRBD2. CDR1 SGHAT and CDR2 FQNNGV come from the germline V gene. The CDR3 runs 15 residues. The V and J ends lost 3 bases and 6 bases, in that order; junction bases with no gene match: 7. The CDR3: CASSFRLAGTVEQYF. The CDR3 DNA reads TGTGCCAGCAGCTTCCGACTAGCGGGAACGGTCGAGCAGTACTTC.